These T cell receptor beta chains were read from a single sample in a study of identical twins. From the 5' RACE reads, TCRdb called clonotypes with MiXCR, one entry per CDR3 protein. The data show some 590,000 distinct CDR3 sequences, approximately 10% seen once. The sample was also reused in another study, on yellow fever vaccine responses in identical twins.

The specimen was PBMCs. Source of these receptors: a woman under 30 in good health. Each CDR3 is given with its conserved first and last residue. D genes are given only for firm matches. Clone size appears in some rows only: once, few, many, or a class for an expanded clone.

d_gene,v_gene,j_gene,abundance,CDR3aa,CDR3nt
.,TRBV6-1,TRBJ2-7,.,CASREKTYGSYEQYF,TGTGCCAGCAGGGAGAAGACTTACGGCTCCTACGAGCAGTACTTC
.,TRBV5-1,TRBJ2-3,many,CASKMTGDRTDTQYF,TGCGCCAGCAAGATGACCGGAGATCGCACAGATACGCAGTATTTT
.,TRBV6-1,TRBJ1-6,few,CASSQGSGSPLHF,TGTGCCAGCAGCCAGGGGAGCGGATCACCCCTCCACTTT
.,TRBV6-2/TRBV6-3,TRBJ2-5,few,CASSYVGSKETQYF,TGTGCCAGCAGTTACGTTGGATCTAAGGAGACCCAGTACTTC
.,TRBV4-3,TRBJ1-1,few,CASSPTGNVNTEAFF,TGCGCCAGCAGCCCCACAGGGAACGTGAACACTGAAGCTTTCTTT
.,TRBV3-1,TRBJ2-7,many,CASSQVPQYEQYF,TGTGCCAGCAGCCAAGTTCCTCAGTACGAGCAGTACTTC
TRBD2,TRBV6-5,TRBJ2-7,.,CASSYSGTSSHEQYF,TGTGCCAGCAGTTACTCGGGGACTAGCTCTCACGAGCAGTACTTC
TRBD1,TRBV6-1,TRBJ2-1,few,CASSGRGTENNEQFF,TGTGCCAGCAGTGGCCGAGGGACAGAAAACAATGAGCAGTTCTTC
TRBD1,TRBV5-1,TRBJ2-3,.,CASAPGQGQTDTQYF,TGCGCCAGCGCCCCGGGACAGGGGCAGACAGATACGCAGTATTTT
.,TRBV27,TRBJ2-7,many,CASSPDSNLYEQYF,TGTGCCAGCAGTCCGGACAGCAACCTCTACGAGCAGTACTTC
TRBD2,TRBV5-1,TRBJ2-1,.,CASSLEAPSGDNEQFF,TGCGCCAGCAGCTTGGAAGCCCCTAGCGGGGACAATGAGCAGTTCTTC
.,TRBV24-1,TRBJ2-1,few,CATSGGRGVKANEQFF,TGTGCCACCAGTGGGGGACGCGGGGTAAAGGCCAATGAGCAGTTCTTC
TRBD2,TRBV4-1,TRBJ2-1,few,CASTLLAGGNNEQFF,TGCGCCAGCACCCTTTTAGCGGGAGGGAACAATGAGCAGTTCTTC
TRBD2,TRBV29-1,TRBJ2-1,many,CSVMGLAVGAAYNEQFF,TGCAGCGTCATGGGACTAGCGGTTGGGGCGGCCTACAATGAGCAGTTCTTC
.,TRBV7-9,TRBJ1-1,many,CASSFMNTEAFF,TGTGCCAGCAGCTTCATGAACACTGAAGCTTTCTTT
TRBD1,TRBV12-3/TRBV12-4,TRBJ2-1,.,CASSQDDRGRREQFF,TGTGCCAGCAGTCAAGACGACAGGGGGAGAAGGGAGCAGTTCTTC
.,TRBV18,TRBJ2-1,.,CASSLRKDPYNEQFF,TGTGCCAGCTCACTCAGGAAAGACCCCTACAATGAGCAGTTCTTC
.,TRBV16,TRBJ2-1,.,CASSQAGSEQFF,TGTGCCAGCAGCCAGGCAGGTAGTGAGCAGTTCTTC
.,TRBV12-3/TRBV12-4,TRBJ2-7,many,CASSWGVYEQYF,TGTGCCAGCAGCTGGGGGGTCTACGAGCAGTACTTC
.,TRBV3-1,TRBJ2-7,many,CASSQVQRGLEQYF,TGTGCCAGCAGCCAAGTTCAGCGAGGACTTGAGCAGTACTTC
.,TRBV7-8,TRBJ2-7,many,CASSLDLDEQYF,TGTGCCAGCAGCTTGGATCTGGACGAGCAGTACTTC
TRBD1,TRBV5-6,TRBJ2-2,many,CASSLEQGVEVPELFF,TGTGCCAGCAGCTTGGAACAGGGGGTAGAGGTCCCGGAGCTGTTTTTT
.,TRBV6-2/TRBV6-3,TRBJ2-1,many,CASSYYHEQFF,TGTGCCAGCAGTTATTATCATGAGCAGTTCTTC
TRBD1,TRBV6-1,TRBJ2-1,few,CASSDTGTGSYNEQFF,TGTGCCAGCAGTGACACCGGGACAGGGTCCTACAATGAGCAGTTCTTC
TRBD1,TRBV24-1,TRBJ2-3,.,CATRGTGADTQYF,TGTGCCACCAGGGGCACAGGGGCAGATACGCAGTATTTT
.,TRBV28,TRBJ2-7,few,CASSFWQRLTLISSYEQYF,TGTGCCAGCAGTTTCTGGCAGCGGCTTACACTTATCAGCTCCTACGAGCAGTACTTC
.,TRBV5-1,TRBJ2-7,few,CASSLEVPSGGGEQYF,TGCGCCAGCAGCTTGGAAGTCCCCAGCGGAGGAGGGGAGCAGTACTTC
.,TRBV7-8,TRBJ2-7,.,CASSLGPLAYEQYF,TGTGCCAGCAGCTTAGGCCCTCTAGCGTACGAGCAGTACTTC
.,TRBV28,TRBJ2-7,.,CASSLADISYEQYF,TGTGCCAGCAGTTTAGCAGATATCTCCTACGAGCAGTACTTC
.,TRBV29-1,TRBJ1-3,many,CSVELPGNTIYF,TGCAGCGTTGAACTTCCTGGAAACACCATATATTTT
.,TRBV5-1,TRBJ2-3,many,CASSLVAGPTDTQYF,TGCGCCAGCAGCTTGGTCGCGGGGCCCACAGATACGCAGTATTTT
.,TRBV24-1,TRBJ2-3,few,CATRGRGSTDTQYF,TGTGCCACCAGGGGACGGGGAAGCACAGATACGCAGTATTTT
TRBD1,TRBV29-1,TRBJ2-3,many,CSVRQGEEDTQYF,TGCAGCGTACGACAGGGGGAGGAAGATACGCAGTATTTT
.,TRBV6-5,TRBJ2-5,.,CVQSGGETQYF,TGTGTCCAGAGCGGAGGGGAGACCCAGTACTTC
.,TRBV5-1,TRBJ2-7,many,CASSLMPVSSYEQYF,TGCGCCAGCAGCTTGATGCCGGTTAGCTCCTACGAGCAGTACTTC
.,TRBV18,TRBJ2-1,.,CASSPRPSEQFF,TGTGCCAGCTCACCACGCCCCAGTGAGCAGTTCTTC
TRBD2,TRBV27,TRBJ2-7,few,CASSLGAGGIYEQYF,TGTGCCAGCAGTTTAGGAGCGGGGGGGATCTACGAGCAGTACTTC
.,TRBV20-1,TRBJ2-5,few,CSARANWQETQYF,TGCAGTGCTAGAGCAAACTGGCAAGAGACCCAGTACTTC
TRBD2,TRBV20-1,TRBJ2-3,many,CSARGGVPDTQYF,TGCAGTGCCCGGGGAGGGGTCCCAGATACGCAGTATTTT
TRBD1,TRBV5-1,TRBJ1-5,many,CASSLGTLGRGDQPQHF,TGCGCCAGCAGCTTGGGAACCTTGGGCAGGGGGGATCAGCCCCAGCATTTT
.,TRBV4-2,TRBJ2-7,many,CASSQVSGREQYF,TGTGCCAGCAGCCAAGTTTCAGGGAGGGAGCAGTACTTC
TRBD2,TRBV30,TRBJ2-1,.,CAQGAGTRRFF,TGTGCCCAGGGAGCGGGAACCCGGCGGTTCTTC